This is a list of T cell receptor beta chains from one sample in a study of T cell repertoires in cytomegalovirus infection. MiXCR was run by TCRdb on the reads, yielding one entry per CDR3 protein. Seen here are 100,000 to 150,000 distinct CDR3 sequences, roughly 8.2% observed once, and the top ten hold around 9.1%. Sequenced material: PBMCs. These receptors came from a human donor in good health (CMV status not recorded). Some clones in this sample may be carry-over from other donors' samples. The CDR3 runs from the conserved cysteine through the conserved F or W. D genes are given only for firm matches. Clone size is shown for a subset of rows, as once, few, many or a class of expanded clone.

>many|TRBJ1-4|TRBV29-1|NA
CSATRGEKLFF
TGCAGCGCGACCAGAGGTGAAAAACTGTTTTTT
>many|TRBJ2-3|TRBV5-1|NA
CASSLRDSHTDTQYF
TGCGCCAGCAGCCTCCGAGACTCTCACACAGATACGCAGTATTTT
>few|TRBJ1-1|TRBV20-1|NA
CSAGEGRGASTEAFF
TGCAGTGCTGGAGAAGGTCGGGGGGCGAGTACTGAAGCTTTCTTT
>many|TRBJ1-5|TRBV19|NA
CASKSTDLKRWPQHF
TGTGCCAGTAAATCGACAGATCTTAAAAGGTGGCCCCAGCATTTT
>few|TRBJ1-1|TRBV3-1|NA
CASSQSPTPEAFF
TGTGCCAGCAGCCAATCTCCGACCCCCGAAGCTTTCTTT
>many|TRBJ2-2|TRBV24-1|TRBD1
CATSDSGGANTGELFF
TGTGCCACCAGTGATTCAGGGGGCGCCAACACCGGGGAGCTGTTTTTT
>NA|TRBJ1-5|TRBV4-1|NA
CASSRGPLNQPQHF
TGCGCCAGCAGCCGGGGACCGCTCAATCAGCCCCAGCATTTT
>many|TRBJ2-1|TRBV7-2|NA
CASSLEGGHSEQFF
TGTGCCAGCAGCTTGGAGGGGGGCCACAGTGAGCAGTTCTTC
>few|TRBJ2-5|TRBV15|NA
CATSLTAQETQYF
TGTGCCACCAGCCTGACAGCTCAAGAGACCCAGTACTTC
>NA|TRBJ2-5|TRBV29-1|TRBD2
CSSSETSGAGTQYF
TGCAGCAGCTCCGAGACTAGCGGGGCCGGGACCCAGTACTTC
>many|TRBJ1-1|TRBV28|NA
CASSLYGEAFF
TGTGCCAGCAGTTTATACGGGGAAGCTTTCTTT
>many|TRBJ1-3|TRBV15|NA
CATSRAGVRAGNTIYF
TGTGCCACCAGCAGAGCGGGGGTCCGCGCTGGAAACACCATATATTTT
>many|TRBJ1-2|TRBV10-3|NA
CAISEGPSGYTF
TGTGCCATCAGTGAGGGGCCGTCGGGCTACACCTTC
>many|TRBJ2-1|TRBV20-1|TRBD2
CSARLAGAKIYNEQFF
TGCAGTGCTAGACTAGCGGGGGCAAAAATTTACAATGAGCAGTTCTTC
>many|TRBJ2-3|TRBV28|NA
CASSVRGGTQYF
TGTGCCAGCAGTGTCAGGGGTGGGACGCAGTATTTT
>many|TRBJ1-2|TRBV28|NA
CASSTRTGNYGYTF
TGTGCCAGCAGTACGCGGACGGGGAACTATGGCTACACCTTC
>many|TRBJ2-2|TRBV7-2|NA
CASSLNRGNTGELFF
TGTGCCAGCAGCTTAAATAGGGGGAACACCGGGGAGCTGTTTTTT
>many|TRBJ2-5|TRBV19|NA
CASSWGIVETQYF
TGTGCCAGTAGTTGGGGAATTGTCGAGACCCAGTACTTC
>NA|TRBJ1-4|TRBV29-1|NA
CSGRHGAANEKLFF
TGCAGCGGCCGACACGGGGCTGCTAATGAAAAACTGTTTTTT
>few|TRBJ2-7|TRBV28|NA
CASTQGGYEQYF
TGTGCCAGCACCCAAGGTGGCTACGAGCAGTACTTC
>NA|TRBJ1-1|TRBV11-2|TRBD1
CASSPDRVSPEAFF
TGTGCCAGCAGCCCAGACAGGGTTTCCCCTGAAGCTTTCTTT
>NA|TRBJ2-5|TRBV9|NA
CASSVGPGPSQETQYF
TGTGCCAGCAGCGTAGGACCAGGACCCTCACAAGAGACCCAGTACTTC
>once|TRBJ1-1|TRBV30|NA
CAWELRLNTEAFF
TGTGCCTGGGAACTACGGTTGAACACTGAAGCTTTCTTT
>NA|TRBJ2-5|TRBV5-1|TRBD2
CASSPTAGEETQYF
TGCGCCAGCAGCCCCACTGCGGGGGAAGAGACCCAGTACTTC
>many|TRBJ2-4|TRBV7-2|NA
CASSYGSKNIQYF
TGTGCCAGCAGCTACGGCTCCAAAAACATTCAGTACTTC
>few|TRBJ2-1|TRBV9|NA
CASSVVQGGFNEQFF
TGTGCCAGCAGCGTAGTTCAGGGAGGTTTCAATGAGCAGTTCTTC